This TCR beta chain was sequenced during a study of cytomegalovirus exposure and HLA in healthy donors. 60 Vbeta and 13 Jbeta primers were used in PCR. Original data processing: The authors later counted 70 million to 85 million unique TCR beta chains, approximately 10 million of them shared. Clones were read by immunoSEQ multiplex PCR, and TCRdb kept only the in-frame ones, dropping some. That table gives V, J and clone size, and the DNA gave D and trimming. The sample holds about 160,000 clones, about 80% seen once. Regarding this clone: Antigen: not known.

Study-level points and caveats: In the analysis, some V segments, TRBV6-2 and TRBV6-3 included, were excluded as indistinguishable. Certain sequence variants were highly shared and formed a cluster, and this cluster was likely a sequencing artifact. About 87% or about 30% of the time was how often most TCR beta V segments were productive, according to an earlier analysis.

From germline, CDR1 is SGHRS and CDR2 YFSETQ. J was trimmed by 3 bases and V by 3 bases; bases with no gene match: 10. The CDR3 has 17 residues. The receptor was derived from a man in his fifties or sixties in good health and CMV-seropositive. Source material: PBMCs. The chain is built from TRBV5-1 and TRBJ2-3; 10 bases match TRBD2. The CDR3 is CASSSRKLAGSTDTQYF. The CDR3 DNA reads TGCGCCAGCAGCTCCCGGAAACTAGCGGGGTCTACAGATACGCAGTATTTT.